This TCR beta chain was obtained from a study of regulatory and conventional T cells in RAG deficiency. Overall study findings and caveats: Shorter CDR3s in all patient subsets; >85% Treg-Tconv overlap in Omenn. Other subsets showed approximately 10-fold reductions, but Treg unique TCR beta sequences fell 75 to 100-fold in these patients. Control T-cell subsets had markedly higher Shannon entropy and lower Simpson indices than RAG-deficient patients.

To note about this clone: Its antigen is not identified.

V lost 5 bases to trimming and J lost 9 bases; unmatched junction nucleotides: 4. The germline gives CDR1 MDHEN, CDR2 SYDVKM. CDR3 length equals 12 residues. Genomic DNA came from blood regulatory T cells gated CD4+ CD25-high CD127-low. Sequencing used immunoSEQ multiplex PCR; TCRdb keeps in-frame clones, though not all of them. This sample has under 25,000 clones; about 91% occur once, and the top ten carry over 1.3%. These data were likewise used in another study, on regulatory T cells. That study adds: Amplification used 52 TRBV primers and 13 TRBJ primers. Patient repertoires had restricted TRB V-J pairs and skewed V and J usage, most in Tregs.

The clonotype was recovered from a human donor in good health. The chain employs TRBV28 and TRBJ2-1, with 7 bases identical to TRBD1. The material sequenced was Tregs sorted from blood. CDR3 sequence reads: CASSRTGTEQFF. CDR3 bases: TGTGCCAGCAGTCGGACAGGTACTGAGCAGTTCTTC.